This TCR beta chain is from a study of CD8+CD57+ T cells in acquired aplastic anemia. About the research overall: Recorded DNA amounts for sorted CD4+ and CD8+ cells had an average of about 3 ug. Healthy donors had, on average, roughly 10 million reads for their CD4+ cells. Findings and caveats of the study: Between patients and controls, some 31 CD8+ CDR3 sequences were found in common. CD8+ Simpson's diversity showed no significant patient-control difference.

On this clonotype itself: Its matching antigen is unknown.

V shed 6 bases, J shed 2 bases, and the junction held 4 bases outside the gene matches. Germline CDR1 is SNHLY and CDR2 is FYNNEI. The CDR3 is 14 residues long. Profiling of TCR beta VDJ combinations and CDR3 sequences used genomic DNA as template. TCRdb re-analysed the reads in MiXCR, keeping a single row per CDR3 protein. The sample has about 210,000 distinct CDR3 sequences; roughly 55% are singletons. V gene TRBV2 combines with J gene TRBJ1-2; 9 nucleotides line up with TRBD1. This TCR derives from a human donor in good health. The specimen was sorted CD4+, CD8+, or CD8+CD57+ T cells (not recorded which) from PBMCs. CDR3 bases: TGTGCCAGCAGGCGACAGGGGGACAACTATGGCTACACCTTC. Its protein product is CASRRQGDNYGYTF.